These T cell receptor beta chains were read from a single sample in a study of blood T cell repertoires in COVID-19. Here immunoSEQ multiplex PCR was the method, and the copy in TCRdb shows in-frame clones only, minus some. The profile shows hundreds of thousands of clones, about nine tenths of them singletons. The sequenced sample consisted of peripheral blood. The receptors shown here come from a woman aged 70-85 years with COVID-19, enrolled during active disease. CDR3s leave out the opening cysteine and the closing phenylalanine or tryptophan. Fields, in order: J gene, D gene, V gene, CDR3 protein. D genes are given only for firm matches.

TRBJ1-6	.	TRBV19	ASSISPSLEGTLH
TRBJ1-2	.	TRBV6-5	ASTAGGKVYGYT
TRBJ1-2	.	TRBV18	ASSQFTEGISGGGGYT
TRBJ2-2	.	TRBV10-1	ASSERGSGELF
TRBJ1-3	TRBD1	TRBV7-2	ASSQGQNSGNTIY
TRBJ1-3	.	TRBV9	ASSVDGTTGNTIY
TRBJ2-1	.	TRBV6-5	ASMISQGLYNEQF
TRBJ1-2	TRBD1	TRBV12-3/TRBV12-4	ASSTGQRGYT
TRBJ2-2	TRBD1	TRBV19	ASIEGGHTGELF
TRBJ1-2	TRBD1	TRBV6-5	ASKTDRGNYGYT
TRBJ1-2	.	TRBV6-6	ASSTDTFYGYT
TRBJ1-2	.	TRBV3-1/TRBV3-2	ASSQASVGYT
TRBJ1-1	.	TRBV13	ASSLSPLGTEAF
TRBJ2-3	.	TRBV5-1	ASSLTGPSTDTQY
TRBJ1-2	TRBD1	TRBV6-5	ASRSGTGRDYGYT
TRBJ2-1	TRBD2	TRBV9	ASSLKGGGAYNEQF
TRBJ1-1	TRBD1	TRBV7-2	ASSPWTGREGAF
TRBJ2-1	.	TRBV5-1	ASSLNGDTEQF
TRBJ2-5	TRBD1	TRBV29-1	SVGQSQETQY
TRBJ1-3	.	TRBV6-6	ASRPSGSVSGNTIY
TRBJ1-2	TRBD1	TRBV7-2	ASSLGPSGGAGYT
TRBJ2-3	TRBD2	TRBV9	ASSYWREGRDTQY
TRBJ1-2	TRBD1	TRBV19	ASSFSGTGYNGYT
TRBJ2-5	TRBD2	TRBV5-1	ASSLGGGGAFRETQY
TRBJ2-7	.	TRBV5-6	ASSLGLRQQNYEQY